This T cell receptor beta chain was retrieved from a study of blood T cells in healthy people across ages. Trimming took 6 bases from V and 13 from J, leaving 19 bases between them. The CDR3 runs 13 residues. Per germline, CDR1 LGHDT and CDR2 YNNKEL (reference sequence). A J-beta primer mix and a sample-barcoded 5' primer were used in a second PCR of roughly 7 to 12 cycles. MiXCR, applied by TCRdb to the 5' RACE reads, yields one record per CDR3 protein. The sample includes some 1.7 million distinct CDR3 sequences, 25% to 30% of them seen just once. Caucasian individuals from Russia who were healthy and aged 6 to 90 acted as donors.

Sequencing used blood. This chain connects TRBV3-1 to TRBJ2-1, with D perhaps matching TRBD1 (6 bases). This TCR was recovered from a woman in her 30s in good health. CDR3 sequence: CASSFGQFETQFF. The CDR3 nucleotides read TGTGCCAGCAGTTTCGGACAGTTCGAGACCCAGTTCTTC.